The T cell receptor (beta chain) under discussion was sequenced for a study of T-cell reconstitution after alpha-beta-depleted transplantation in children. Using unique molecular identifiers, the investigators prepared the TCRbeta library. Each CDR3 protein gets one entry after TCRdb re-called the PCR reads with MiXCR. The table has some 550,000 distinct CDR3 sequences, roughly 18% seen once. Germline V gene lookup returns CDR1 SQVTM and CDR2 ANQGSEA. CDR3 size: 15 residues. Trimming shortened V by 1 base and J by 10 bases, and 20 bases separated the two germline ends. Sequencing was performed on PBMCs from the stem cell graft donor, taken from the stem cell graft. The rearrangement uses TRBV29-1 and TRBJ2-1, with D possibly TRBD1 on 5 matching bases. The clonotype originates from a human donor who donated a stem cell graft to a child with acute lymphoblastic leukemia. DNA for the CDR3: TGCAGCGTTGAAGGGGGCAGGCTAGATTCTCCCGAGCAGTTCTTC. This encodes CSVEGGRLDSPEQFF.